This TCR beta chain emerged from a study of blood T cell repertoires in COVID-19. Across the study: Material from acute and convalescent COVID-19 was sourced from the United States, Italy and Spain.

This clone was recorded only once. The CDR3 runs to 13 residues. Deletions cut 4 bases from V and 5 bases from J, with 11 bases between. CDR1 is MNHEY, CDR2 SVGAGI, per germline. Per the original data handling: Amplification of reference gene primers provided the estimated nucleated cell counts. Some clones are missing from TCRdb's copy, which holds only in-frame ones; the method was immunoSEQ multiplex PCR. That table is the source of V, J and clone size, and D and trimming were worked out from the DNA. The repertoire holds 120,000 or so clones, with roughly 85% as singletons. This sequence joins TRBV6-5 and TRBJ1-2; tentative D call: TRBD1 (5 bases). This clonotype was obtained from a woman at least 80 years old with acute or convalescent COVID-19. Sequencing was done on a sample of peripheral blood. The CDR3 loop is CASSLGLIYGYTF. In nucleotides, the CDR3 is TGTGCCAGCAGTTTGGGACTGATTTATGGCTACACCTTC.